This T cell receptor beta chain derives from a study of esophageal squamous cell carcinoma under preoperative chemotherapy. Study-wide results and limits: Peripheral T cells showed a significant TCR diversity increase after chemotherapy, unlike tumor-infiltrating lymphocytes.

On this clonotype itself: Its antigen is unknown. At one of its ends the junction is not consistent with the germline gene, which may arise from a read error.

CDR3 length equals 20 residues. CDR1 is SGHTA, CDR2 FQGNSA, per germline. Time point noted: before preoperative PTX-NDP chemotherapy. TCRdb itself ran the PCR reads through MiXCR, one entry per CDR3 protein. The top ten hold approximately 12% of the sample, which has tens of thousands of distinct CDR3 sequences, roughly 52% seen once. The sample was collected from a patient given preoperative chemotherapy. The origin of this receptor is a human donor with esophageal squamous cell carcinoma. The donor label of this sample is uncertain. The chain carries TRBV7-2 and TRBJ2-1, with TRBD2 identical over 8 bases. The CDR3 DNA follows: TGTGCCAGCAGCCGGCTGAGCCCCGGGGGGGGTGGTGCCACCTACGGGGAGCTGTTCTTC. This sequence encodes CASSRLSPGGGGATYGELFF.